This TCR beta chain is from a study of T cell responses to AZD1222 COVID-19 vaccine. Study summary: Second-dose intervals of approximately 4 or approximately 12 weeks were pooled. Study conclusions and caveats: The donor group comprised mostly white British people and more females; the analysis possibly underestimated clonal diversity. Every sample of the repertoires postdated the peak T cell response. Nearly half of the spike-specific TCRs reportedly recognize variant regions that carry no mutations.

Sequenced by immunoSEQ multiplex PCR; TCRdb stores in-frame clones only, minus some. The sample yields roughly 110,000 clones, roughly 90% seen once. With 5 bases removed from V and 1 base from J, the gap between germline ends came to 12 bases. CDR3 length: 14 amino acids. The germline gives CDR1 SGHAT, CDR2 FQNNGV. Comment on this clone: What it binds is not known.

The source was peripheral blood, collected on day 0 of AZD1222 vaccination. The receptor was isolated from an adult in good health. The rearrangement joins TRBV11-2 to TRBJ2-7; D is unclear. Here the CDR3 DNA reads TGTGCCAGCAGCCTAAACGACGGATCCTACGAGCAGTACTTC. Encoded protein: CASSLNDGSYEQYF.